These 21 T cell receptor beta chains were sequenced from one sample in a study of shared clonotypes between healthy human individuals. The table came from immunoSEQ multiplex PCR; TCRdb's copy has only in-frame clones and leaves some out. Altogether some 2,100,000 clones are present, under 95% being singletons, with the ten largest covering approximately 1.7%. Naive-designated CD8 cells lacked CD45RO, were positively enriched for CCR7, and omitted terminally differentiated effector memory CD45RA+ cells. What was sequenced was naive CD8+ T cells from PBMCs. These TCRs come from a man younger than 35 in good health. Some clones in this sample may be carry-over from other donors' samples.

The chain uses TRBV5-6 and TRBJ1-4; 9 bases are shared with TRBD1. Germline assignment: CDR1 SGHDT and CDR2 YYEEEE. After removal of 4 bases from V and 5 bases from J, the junction contained 6 bases not matched to a gene. The CDR3 has 15 residues. In DNA form, the CDR3 reads TGTGCCAGCAGCGATGACAGGGGGGAGAATGAAAAACTGTTTTTT. As protein: CASSDDRGENEKLFF.

J is TRBJ2-5 and V is TRBV5-6, with 10 nucleotides matching TRBD1. CDR1 and CDR2 from the germline V gene are SGHDT and YYEEEE. The CDR3 length is 13 residues. Unmatched junction bases numbered 4, after V lost 0 bases and J lost 11 bases. CDR3 nucleotide sequence: TGTGCCAGCAGCTTGGGGACAGGGGGACCGCAGTACTTC. Residues: CASSLGTGGPQYF.

This chain links TRBV2 with TRBJ2-7; tentatively, D is TRBD1 (6 bases). In germline, CDR1 is SNHLY, CDR2 FYNNEI. This CDR3 is built from 13 residues. The V and J ends lost 8 bases and 0 bases respectively, with 11 bases between them. The CDR3 loop is CASRTELSYEQYF. The CDR3 region has the DNA TGTGCCAGCCGGACAGAGCTCTCCTACGAGCAGTACTTC.

Note on this clone: Other DNA sequences in the same sample also yield this CDR3. The gene calls are TRBV27 and TRBJ2-7; D is tentatively TRBD1 or TRBD2 (5 bases each). In germline, CDR1 is MNHEY, CDR2 SMNVEV (reference sequence). Trimming took 5 bases from V and 1 from J, leaving 9 bases between them. This CDR3 has 13 residues. The CDR3 loop reads CASSPGASYEQYF. The CDR3 DNA follows: TGTGCCAGCAGTCCCGGGGCGTCCTACGAGCAGTACTTC.

The V gene is TRBV6-1, the J gene TRBJ2-7; D uncertain. Germline V gives CDR1 MNHNS, CDR2 SASEGT. The CDR3 is made up of 15 amino acids. The V end was cut by 4 bases, the J end by 0 bases, with 13 bases between. The CDR3 is CASSGRAHSSYEQYF. In nucleotides, the CDR3 is TGTGCCAGCAGTGGAAGGGCTCATAGCTCCTACGAGCAGTACTTC.

V is TRBV11-2 and J is TRBJ1-1, with unresolved D. The CDR3 runs 15 residues. The V end was cut by 5 bases, the J end by 6 bases, with 19 bases between. The germline V gene has CDR1 SGHAT and CDR2 FQNNGV. This chain's CDR3 is CASSLIPEGGPEAFF. The DNA of the CDR3 is TGTGCCAGCAGCCTCATCCCAGAGGGAGGCCCTGAAGCTTTCTTT.

The V and J genes are TRBV27 and TRBJ2-5, with D hard to call. This CDR3 comprises 15 residues. V was shortened by 2 bases and J by 3 bases, with 13 bases between the two germline ends. CDR1 is MNHEY and CDR2 is SMNVEV in the germline V gene (reference sequence). The CDR3 nucleotides are TGTGCCAGCAGTTTACGGTGGGGTCCCGAAGAGACCCAGTACTTC. It translates to CASSLRWGPEETQYF.

This chain joins TRBV15 and TRBJ2-3, with 11 bases that match TRBD1. CDR1 and CDR2 (germline): LNHNV, YYDKDF (reference sequence). V lost 2 bases and J lost 2; bases outside the gene matches: 3. The CDR3 is made up of 16 amino acids. The CDR3 loop reads CATSRRDRGVTDTQYF. The CDR3 region has the DNA TGTGCCACCAGCAGAAGGGACAGGGGGGTCACAGATACGCAGTATTTT.

This rearrangement joins TRBV7-9 to TRBJ1-2; D gene uncertain. CDR3 length: 12 amino acids. Germline-derived CDR1 and CDR2 are SEHNR and FQNEAQ (reference sequence). Trimming shortened V by 5 bases and J by 3 bases, and 7 bases separated the two germline ends. The CDR3 region is CASSPKDYGYTF. CDR3 in DNA: TGTGCCAGCAGCCCAAAGGACTATGGCTACACCTTC.

V usage is TRBV7-8 and J usage is TRBJ1-2; D ambiguous. This CDR3 is built from 13 residues. V was trimmed by 1 base and J by 7 bases, leaving 10 bases between them. Germline V gene sequence: CDR1 SGHVS, CDR2 FQNEAQ. Here the CDR3 reads CASSLVSDGGYTF. Here the CDR3 DNA reads TGTGCCAGCAGCTTAGTTTCGGACGGTGGCTACACCTTC.

The CDR3 protein is CASSHGPNQPQHF. The CDR3 DNA reads as TGTGCCAGCAGCCACGGACCTAATCAGCCCCAGCATTTT. V and J are TRBV14 and TRBJ1-5; no clear D. The CDR3 totals 13 residues. Trimming cost V 3 bases and J 4 bases, with 7 bases left between them. Germline CDR1 and CDR2: SGHDN and FVKESK.

The V and J genes are TRBV28 and TRBJ2-1; 8 nucleotides agree with TRBD2. Germline V gene sequence: CDR1 MDHEN, CDR2 SYDVKM. The CDR3 is 18 residues long. After removal of 4 bases from V and 4 bases from J, the junction contained 15 bases not matched to a gene. The DNA of the CDR3 is TGTGCCAGCAGTTCCCAGCGGACTAGCTCCCCAAATTACAATGAGCAGTTCTTC. It is translated as CASSSQRTSSPNYNEQFF. Full variable domain (outside the CDR3, taken from reference TRBV28 and TRBJ2-1): DVKVTQSSRYLVKRTGEKVFLECVQDMDHENMFWYRQDPGLGLRLIYFSYDVKMKEKGDIPEGYSVSREKKERFSLILESASTNQTSMYLCASSSQRTSSPNYNEQFFGPGTRLTVL.

The chain is built from TRBV7-2 and TRBJ2-2; unclear D gene. The CDR3 runs 15 residues. CDR1 and CDR2 from the germline V gene are SGHTA and FQGNSA. V lost 5 bases and J lost 5, with 15 bases in between. CDR3: CASSDWDYETGELFF. The CDR3 DNA sequence: TGTGCCAGCAGCGACTGGGATTACGAGACCGGGGAGCTGTTTTTT.

V usage is TRBV6-5 and J usage is TRBJ1-2; D is undetermined. Trimming stripped 6 bases from V and 6 bases from J, with 14 bases between. CDR3 size: 13 residues. Germline CDR1 and CDR2: MNHEY and SVGAGI. The CDR3 DNA reads TGTGCCAGCAGCCCATCGGAGGATGATGGCTACACCTTC. Translating gives CASSPSEDDGYTF.

DNA of the CDR3: TGCAGCGTTGGAGGGACTACGGAATCCAATGAGCAGTTCTTC. Translation: CSVGGTTESNEQFF. The genes are TRBV29-1 and TRBJ2-1, with 7 bases lining up with TRBD2. Germline V gene data show CDR1 as SQVTM and CDR2 as ANQGSEA. After removal of 4 bases from V and 6 bases from J, the junction contained 9 bases not matched to a gene. The CDR3 sequence is 14 residues long.

The V and J genes are TRBV4-3 and TRBJ1-5; TRBD1 matches at 8 bases. V was pared by 0 bases and J by 6 bases, with 7 bases of the junction left unmatched. This CDR3 region has 16 residues. CDR1 and CDR2 from the germline V gene are LGHNA and YSLEER. CDR3 residues: CASSQDRQGAGQPQHF. In nucleotides, the CDR3 is TGCGCCAGCAGCCAAGATCGGCAGGGGGCAGGTCAGCCCCAGCATTTT.

The chain combines TRBV9 with TRBJ1-3, with unresolved D. Germline CDR1 SGDLS, CDR2 YYNGEE. The V end was cut by 5 bases, the J end by 0 bases, with 6 bases between. The CDR3 runs 13 residues. CDR3 region: CASRSSSGNTIYF. CDR3 DNA: TGTGCCAGCAGGTCATCCTCTGGAAACACCATATATTTT.

V and J are TRBV7-6 and TRBJ2-3; no firm D call. This CDR3 comprises 15 residues. In germline, CDR1 is SGHVS, CDR2 FNYEAQ. V was trimmed by 0 bases and J by 4 bases, leaving 11 bases between them. The CDR3 nucleotides are TGTGCCAGCAGCTTAGCGGCTTTGAGCCCAGATACGCAGTATTTT. This encodes CASSLAALSPDTQYF.

The V and J genes are TRBV27 and TRBJ2-7; 8 positions match TRBD1. J gave up 0 bases and V 1 base, and 5 bases lay outside the gene matches. The germline V gene has CDR1 MNHEY and CDR2 SMNVEV (reference sequence). This CDR3 region has 16 residues. The CDR3 nucleotides read TGTGCCAGCAGTTTATTGACGGGGACAGGCTCCTACGAGCAGTACTTC. This translates into CASSLLTGTGSYEQYF.

The gene calls are TRBV18 and TRBJ2-7; D remains ambiguous. The CDR3 spans 13 residues. Germline CDR1 is KGHSH and CDR2 is LQKENI. Trimming pared 4 bases from V and 1 base from J, leaving 8 bases between. The CDR3 DNA sequence: TGTGCCAGCTCACAGACTCTTTCCTACGAGCAGTACTTC. Translation gives CASSQTLSYEQYF.

The chain combines TRBV5-4 with TRBJ2-3, with 7 bases lining up with TRBD2. This CDR3 has 14 amino acids. The germline V gene encodes CDR1 SGHNT and CDR2 YYREEE (reference sequence). The V gene end was trimmed by 1 base and the J gene end by 3 bases; junction bases not matched to a gene: 2. The CDR3: CASSLNGRTDTQYF. CDR3 DNA sequence: TGTGCCAGCAGCTTGAACGGGAGGACAGATACGCAGTATTTT. The full variable domain, completed using reference TRBV5-4 and TRBJ2-3, is ETGVTQSPTHLIKTRGQQVTLRCSSQSGHNTVSWYQQALGQGPQFIFQYYREEENGRGNFPPRFSGLQFPNYSSELNVNALELDDSALYLCASSLNGRTDTQYFGPGTRLTVL.